These 4 T cell receptor beta chains were sequenced from one sample in a study of beta chain features in type 1 diabetes (dated by TCRdb to between 2017 and 2018). No antigen has been identified for these receptors. Libraries were constructed by the immunoSEQ multiplex PCR assay. The High Capacity cDNA Reverse Transcription Kit was used to reverse transcribe all of the isolated RNA, meaning that expressed TCRB transcripts were what got sequenced. TCRdb retrieved this table from immuneACCESS and kept in-frame rearrangements only. Not all clones are present; in checked studies, unresolved V genes account for under half, and no reason is known for the remainder. The sample has 150,000 to 200,000 clones on record, around 8% of them singletons. The ten largest make up around 0.5% of the sample. Broader findings and caveats from the paper: In all four CD4+ subsets, TCRB CDR3 length was moderately but significantly shorter in type 1 diabetes patients.

The sample comprised central memory CD4+ T cells from blood. Source of these receptors: a woman under 30 with type 1 diabetes.

This clone was detected only a few times. The chain links TRBV7-6 to TRBJ2-7; D gene unclear. V gave up 1 base and J gave up 10 bases, with 14 bases separating them. Looked up from germline, CDR1 is SGHVS and CDR2 is FNYEAQ. The CDR3 spans 13 residues. CDR3 bases: TGTGCCAGCAGCTTAGGGTTCCTATCGAGCCAGTACTTC. Protein sequence: CASSLGFLSSQYF.

The gene calls are TRBV6-5 and TRBJ2-6, with D possibly being TRBD1 (6 bases). Germline lookup yields CDR1 MNHEY and CDR2 SVGAGI. CDR3 length: 14 residues. V shed 5 bases and J shed 2 bases, with 7 bases lying between them. CDR3 nucleotide sequence: TGTGCCAGCAGTGAGGGGGCTGGGGCCAACGTCCTGACTTTC. Residues: CASSEGAGANVLTF.

This clone was counted a few times. CDR3 nucleotide sequence: TGTGCCAGCAGTCCTCCCTCGGGGGGGCGGAAGACCCAGTACTTC. Translated, it gives CASSPPSGGRKTQYF. V usage is TRBV2 and J usage is TRBJ2-5; 8 nucleotides match TRBD2. The trim removed 5 bases at V and 6 bases at J, leaving 11 bases unmatched. The CDR3 is 15 residues long. Per germline, CDR1 SNHLY and CDR2 FYNNEI. Complete variable domain (other parts from reference TRBV2 and TRBJ2-5): EPEVTQTPSHQVTQMGQEVILRCVPISNHLYFYWYRQILGQKVEFLVSFYNNEISEKSEIFDDQFSVERPDGSNFTLKIRSTKLEDSAMYFCASSPPSGGRKTQYFGPGTRLLVL.

This clone occurred a few times. V and J are TRBV5-6 and TRBJ2-5, with 7 nucleotides matching TRBD1. The CDR3 runs to 17 residues. V gave up 4 bases and J gave up 5 bases; unmatched junction bases: 17. CDR1 is SGHDT, CDR2 YYEEEE, per germline. The CDR3 coding sequence is TGTGCCAGCAGCCCAAGAGGGGAACAGGGGAGAGGGGAGACCCAGTACTTC. Translated, it gives CASSPRGEQGRGETQYF.